This is a list of T cell receptor beta chains from one sample in a study of shared clonotypes between healthy human individuals. Libraries were prepared by immunoSEQ multiplex PCR; TCRdb keeps only in-frame clonotypes and omits some of them. The sample gives about 520,000 clones, 81% of which show up once; 9.5% to 15% is in the top ten. Sequences were obtained from PBMCs. Every receptor here comes from a woman between 40 and 55 years old in good health. Some clones in this sample may be carry-over from other donors' samples. Each CDR3 is given with its conserved first and last residue. Each record gives: V gene, clone size, D gene, J gene, CDR3 DNA, CDR3 protein. The D gene is left open where the match is weak. Not every row has a clone size; where given, it reads once, few, many or a size class.

v_gene: TRBV5-1
abundance: -
d_gene: -
j_gene: TRBJ2-1
CDR3nt: TGCGCCAGCAGCTTTCTAACGGGAGAAACCAATGAGCAGTTCTTC
CDR3aa: CASSFLTGETNEQFF

v_gene: TRBV5-1
abundance: -
d_gene: -
j_gene: TRBJ2-5
CDR3nt: TGCGCCAGCAGCTTTAGGGGAGAGGAGACCCAGTACTTC
CDR3aa: CASSFRGEETQYF

v_gene: TRBV28
abundance: -
d_gene: TRBD1
j_gene: TRBJ1-1
CDR3nt: TGTGCCAGCAGTTTGATGGGACAGCAGGGGACTGAAGCTTTCTTT
CDR3aa: CASSLMGQQGTEAFF

v_gene: TRBV6-1
abundance: -
d_gene: TRBD2
j_gene: TRBJ2-7
CDR3nt: TGTGCCAGCAGTGAAGTGACTAGCGGCTCCTACGAGCAGTACTTC
CDR3aa: CASSEVTSGSYEQYF

v_gene: TRBV2
abundance: -
d_gene: TRBD2
j_gene: TRBJ2-7
CDR3nt: TGTGCCAGCACCCGGGGGGGACTAGCGGGACCCTACGAGCAGTACTTC
CDR3aa: CASTRGGLAGPYEQYF

v_gene: TRBV2
abundance: -
d_gene: -
j_gene: TRBJ2-5
CDR3nt: TGTGCCAGCAGTGCGGTCGTCGGGACCCAGTACTTC
CDR3aa: CASSAVVGTQYF

v_gene: TRBV11-2
abundance: -
d_gene: -
j_gene: TRBJ1-4
CDR3nt: TGTGCCAGCAGCGCCCTTAACCGGGTCTATAATGAAAAACTGTTTTTT
CDR3aa: CASSALNRVYNEKLFF

v_gene: TRBV10-3
abundance: -
d_gene: -
j_gene: TRBJ1-2
CDR3nt: TGTGCCATCAGTGATCTGGGGCGCAACCCCCTTAACTATGGCTACACCTTC
CDR3aa: CAISDLGRNPLNYGYTF

v_gene: TRBV10-3
abundance: -
d_gene: -
j_gene: TRBJ1-1
CDR3nt: TGTGCCATCAGTGAATCGGCGAACACTGAAGCTTTCTTT
CDR3aa: CAISESANTEAFF

v_gene: TRBV16
abundance: -
d_gene: TRBD1
j_gene: TRBJ1-2
CDR3nt: TGTGCCAGCAGCCAAGACCTGGGACAGGGGAAATATGGCTACACCTTC
CDR3aa: CASSQDLGQGKYGYTF

v_gene: TRBV5-1
abundance: few
d_gene: TRBD1
j_gene: TRBJ1-1
CDR3nt: TGCGCCAGCAGCGGGGACAGTTTGAACACTGAAGCTTTCTTT
CDR3aa: CASSGDSLNTEAFF

v_gene: TRBV28
abundance: -
d_gene: TRBD1
j_gene: TRBJ1-4
CDR3nt: TGTGCCAGCCAGGGAGACAGGGGATATGAAAAACTGTTTTTT
CDR3aa: CASQGDRGYEKLFF

v_gene: TRBV18
abundance: -
d_gene: -
j_gene: TRBJ2-7
CDR3nt: TGTGCCAGCTCACCAGGAGGGAGGGAGCAGTACTTC
CDR3aa: CASSPGGREQYF

v_gene: TRBV27
abundance: -
d_gene: -
j_gene: TRBJ1-5
CDR3nt: TGTGCCAGCAGCCCGACAGATTATAGCAATCAGCCCCAGCATTTT
CDR3aa: CASSPTDYSNQPQHF

v_gene: TRBV30
abundance: few
d_gene: TRBD1
j_gene: TRBJ1-1
CDR3nt: TGTGCCTGGAGGCTGGGGGGACAGCTGAATCGTGGGAACACTGAAGCTTTCTTT
CDR3aa: CAWRLGGQLNRGNTEAFF

v_gene: TRBV5-1
abundance: once
d_gene: -
j_gene: TRBJ2-3
CDR3nt: TGCGCCAGCAGCTCAAGCGGCTCCTTGGTAGATACGCAGTATTTT
CDR3aa: CASSSSGSLVDTQYF

v_gene: TRBV30
abundance: -
d_gene: TRBD1
j_gene: TRBJ1-1
CDR3nt: TGTGCCTGGACACAGGGGAGAGGGACTGAAGCTTTCTTT
CDR3aa: CAWTQGRGTEAFF

v_gene: TRBV15
abundance: -
d_gene: TRBD2
j_gene: TRBJ2-3
CDR3nt: TGTGCCACCAGCAGAGATTTAGCGGGAGGTTACCCAGATACGCAGTATTTT
CDR3aa: CATSRDLAGGYPDTQYF

v_gene: TRBV6-5
abundance: -
d_gene: -
j_gene: TRBJ2-7
CDR3nt: TGTGCCAGCAGCCCCTCCGGAGGGGGGGTCCGTGAGCAGTACTTC
CDR3aa: CASSPSGGGVREQYF

v_gene: TRBV4-3
abundance: -
d_gene: TRBD2
j_gene: TRBJ2-3
CDR3nt: TGCGCCAGCAGCCAAAGTATAGCGGGAGTATATCAGGGCACAGATACGCAGTATTTT
CDR3aa: CASSQSIAGVYQGTDTQYF

v_gene: TRBV7-9
abundance: -
d_gene: TRBD1
j_gene: TRBJ1-5
CDR3nt: TGTGCCAGCAGATTGACAGGGAAGGGCAATCAGCCCCAGCATTTT
CDR3aa: CASRLTGKGNQPQHF

v_gene: TRBV19
abundance: -
d_gene: TRBD1
j_gene: TRBJ2-7
CDR3nt: TGTGCCAGTAGCAAATTACGGGACAGGGGTTATGATGCGCAGTACTTC
CDR3aa: CASSKLRDRGYDAQYF

v_gene: TRBV15
abundance: -
d_gene: TRBD2
j_gene: TRBJ2-7
CDR3nt: TGTGCCACCAGCAGAGTGACTAGCGGGAGGGTCGAGCAGTACTTC
CDR3aa: CATSRVTSGRVEQYF

v_gene: TRBV10-3
abundance: -
d_gene: TRBD1
j_gene: TRBJ1-1
CDR3nt: TGTGCCATCACGGGACAGGGGGGAACTGAAGCTTTCTTT
CDR3aa: CAITGQGGTEAFF